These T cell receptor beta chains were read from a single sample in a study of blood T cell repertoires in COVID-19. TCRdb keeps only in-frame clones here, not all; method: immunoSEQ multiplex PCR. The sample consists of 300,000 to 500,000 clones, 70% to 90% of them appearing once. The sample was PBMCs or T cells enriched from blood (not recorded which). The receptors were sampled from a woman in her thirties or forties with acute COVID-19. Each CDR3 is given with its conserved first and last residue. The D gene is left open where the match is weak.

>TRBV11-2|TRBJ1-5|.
CASSFSGLSNQPQHF
TGTGCCAGCAGCTTCTCGGGGTTGAGCAATCAGCCCCAGCATTTT
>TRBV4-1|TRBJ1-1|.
CASSQDRVSTEAFF
TGCGCCAGCAGCCAAGACAGGGTGAGCACTGAAGCTTTCTTT
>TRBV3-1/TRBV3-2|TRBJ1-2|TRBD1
CASSQMRQGGGYTF
TGTGCCAGCAGCCAGATGAGACAGGGCGGCGGCTACACCTTC
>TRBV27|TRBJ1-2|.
CASSLLGAESGYTF
TGTGCCAGCAGTTTATTGGGGGCGGAGAGTGGCTACACCTTC
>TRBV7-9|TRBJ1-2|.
CASSLSGGYTF
TGTGCCAGCAGCTTATCAGGGGGCTACACCTTC
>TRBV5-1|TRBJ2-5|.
CASSLHGGETQYF
TGCGCCAGCAGCTTACACGGGGGAGAGACCCAGTACTTC
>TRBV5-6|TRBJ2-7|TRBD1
CASLDRQGPSYEQYF
TGTGCCAGCCTGGATCGACAGGGGCCATCCTACGAGCAGTACTTC
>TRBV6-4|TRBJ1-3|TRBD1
CASRTRTGQPFCVSGNTIYF
TGTGCCAGCAGGACTCGGACGGGACAGCCTTTTTGCGTCTCTGGAAACACCATATATTTT
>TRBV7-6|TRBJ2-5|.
CASSLAGGPQYF
TGTGCCAGCAGCTTAGCGGGGGGACCCCAGTACTTC
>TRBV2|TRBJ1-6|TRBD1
CASSGQGWYYNSPLHF
TGTGCCAGCAGCGGACAGGGTTGGTACTATAATTCACCCCTCCACTTT
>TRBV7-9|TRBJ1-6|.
CASSPPGGPNSPLHF
TGTGCCAGCAGCCCACCAGGAGGACCTAATTCACCCCTCCACTTT
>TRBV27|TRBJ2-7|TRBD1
CASSFGTGTYEQYF
TGTGCCAGCAGTTTCGGGACAGGTACTTACGAGCAGTACTTC